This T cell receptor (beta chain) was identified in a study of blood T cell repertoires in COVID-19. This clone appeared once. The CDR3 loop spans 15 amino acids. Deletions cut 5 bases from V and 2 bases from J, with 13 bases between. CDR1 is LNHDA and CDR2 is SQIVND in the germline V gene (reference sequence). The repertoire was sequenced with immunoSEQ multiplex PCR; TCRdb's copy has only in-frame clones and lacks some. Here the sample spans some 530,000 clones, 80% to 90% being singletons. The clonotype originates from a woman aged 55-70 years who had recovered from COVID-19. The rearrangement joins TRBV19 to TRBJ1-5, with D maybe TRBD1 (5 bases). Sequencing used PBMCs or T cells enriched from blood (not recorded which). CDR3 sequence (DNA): TGTGCCAGTAGTGTGACAGCTTGGGGCAATCAGCCCCAGCATTTT. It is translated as CASSVTAWGNQPQHF.